This T cell receptor beta chain came from a study of shared clonotypes between healthy human individuals. The table came from immunoSEQ multiplex PCR; TCRdb's copy has only in-frame clones and leaves some out. The sample lists roughly 2,500,000 clones, roughly 93% seen once, with approximately 0.35% in the top ten. Losses at the gene ends were 4 bases for V and 2 bases for J; bases not matched to a gene: 7. Germline CDR1 and CDR2: SGHVS and FQNEAQ. The CDR3 consists of 16 residues. Notes on the study in general: Generation probabilities were higher for clonotypes shared across all four sorted-subset donors than for unshared ones. Memory subsets generally showed lower estimated richness than naive subsets.

Regarding this clone: Its antigen is undetermined.

The rearrangement links TRBV7-8 to TRBJ2-1; 8 bases line up with TRBD1. This sequence was found in a man aged 18 to 35 in good health. Some clones in this sample may be carry-over from other donors' samples. Source material: naive CD4+ T cells from PBMCs. As for subset: CD45RA+ positively selected. The CDR3 loop reads CASSSDRVLPYNEQFF. CDR3 DNA: TGTGCCAGCAGCTCGGACAGGGTCCTACCCTACAATGAGCAGTTCTTC.